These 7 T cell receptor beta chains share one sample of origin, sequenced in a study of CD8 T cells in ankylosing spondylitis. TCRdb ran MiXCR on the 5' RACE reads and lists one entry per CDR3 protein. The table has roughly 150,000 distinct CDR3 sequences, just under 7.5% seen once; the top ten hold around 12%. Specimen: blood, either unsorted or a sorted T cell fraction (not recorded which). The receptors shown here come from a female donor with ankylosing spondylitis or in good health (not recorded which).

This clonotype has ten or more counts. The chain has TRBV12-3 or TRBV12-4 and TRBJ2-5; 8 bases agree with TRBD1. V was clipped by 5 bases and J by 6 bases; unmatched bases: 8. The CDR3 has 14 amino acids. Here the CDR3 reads CASSTGTGQKTQYF. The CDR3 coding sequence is TGTGCCAGCAGTACCGGGACAGGCCAGAAGACCCAGTACTTC.

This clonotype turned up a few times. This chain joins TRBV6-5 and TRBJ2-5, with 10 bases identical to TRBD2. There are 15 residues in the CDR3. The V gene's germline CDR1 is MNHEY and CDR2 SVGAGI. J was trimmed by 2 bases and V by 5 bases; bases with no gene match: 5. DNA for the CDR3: TGTGCCAGCAGTGCGACTAGCGGGCCTCAAGAGACCCAGTACTTC. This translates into CASSATSGPQETQYF.

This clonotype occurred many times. CDR3 sequence (DNA): TGTGCCAGCAGTTACGGGCATGGGAACGAGCAGTACTTC. It codes for CASSYGHGNEQYF. The chain uses TRBV6-5 and TRBJ2-7; no clear D gene. Trimming took 2 bases from V and 5 from J, leaving 10 bases between them. There are 13 residues in the CDR3. Germline CDR1 and CDR2: MNHEY and SVGAGI.

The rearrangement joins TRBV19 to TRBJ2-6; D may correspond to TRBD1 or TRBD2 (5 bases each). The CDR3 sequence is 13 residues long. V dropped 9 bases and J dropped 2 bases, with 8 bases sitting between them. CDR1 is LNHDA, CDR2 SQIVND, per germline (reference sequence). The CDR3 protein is CASGTTGANVLTF. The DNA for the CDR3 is TGTGCCAGCGGGACGACTGGGGCCAACGTCCTGACTTTC.

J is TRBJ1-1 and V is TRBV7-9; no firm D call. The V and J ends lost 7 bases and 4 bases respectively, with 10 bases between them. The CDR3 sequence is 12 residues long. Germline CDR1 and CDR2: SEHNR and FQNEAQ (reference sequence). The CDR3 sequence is CASKPLGTEAFF. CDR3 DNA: TGTGCCAGCAAGCCCTTGGGCACTGAAGCTTTCTTT. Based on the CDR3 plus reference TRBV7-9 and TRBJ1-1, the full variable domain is DTGVSQNPRHKITKRGQNVTFRCDPISEHNRLYWYRQTLGQGPEFLTYFQNEAQLEKSRLLSDRFSAERPKGSFSTLEIQRTEQGDSAMYLCASKPLGTEAFFGQGTRLTVV.

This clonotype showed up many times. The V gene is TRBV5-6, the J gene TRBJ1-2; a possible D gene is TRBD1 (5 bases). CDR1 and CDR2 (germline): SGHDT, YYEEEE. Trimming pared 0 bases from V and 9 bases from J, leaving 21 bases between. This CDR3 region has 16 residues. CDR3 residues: CASSLGSGQPRSSYTF. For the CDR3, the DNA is TGTGCCAGCAGCTTGGGGTCGGGGCAACCCCGCTCTAGCTACACCTTC.

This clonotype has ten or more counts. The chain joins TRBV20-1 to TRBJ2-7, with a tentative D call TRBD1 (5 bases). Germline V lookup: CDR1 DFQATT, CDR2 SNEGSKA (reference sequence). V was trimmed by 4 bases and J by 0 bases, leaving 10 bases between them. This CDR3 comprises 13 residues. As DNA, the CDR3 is TGCAGTGCTATGATCAGGGACTCCTACGAGCAGTACTTC. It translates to CSAMIRDSYEQYF.